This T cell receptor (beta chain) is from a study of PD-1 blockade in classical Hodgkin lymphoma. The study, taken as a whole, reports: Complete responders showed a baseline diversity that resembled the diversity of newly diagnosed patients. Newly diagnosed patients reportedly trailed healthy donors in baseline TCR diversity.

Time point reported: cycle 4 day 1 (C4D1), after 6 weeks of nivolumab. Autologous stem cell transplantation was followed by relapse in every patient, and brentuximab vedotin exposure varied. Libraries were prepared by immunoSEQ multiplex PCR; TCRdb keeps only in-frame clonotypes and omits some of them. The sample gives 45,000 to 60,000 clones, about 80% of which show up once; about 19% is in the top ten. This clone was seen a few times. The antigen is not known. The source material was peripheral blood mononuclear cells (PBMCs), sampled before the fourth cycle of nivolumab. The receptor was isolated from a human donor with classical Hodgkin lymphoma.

CDR3 amino acids: CASSPFAGRGTGELFF. The CDR3 bases are TGCGCCAGCAGCCCTTTTGCTGGAAGGGGCACCGGGGAGCTGTTTTTT. This chain links TRBV4-3 with TRBJ2-2, with D maybe TRBD1 (5 bases). Between the trimmed V and J ends, which lost 4 bases and 4 bases, there was a span of 16 bases. This CDR3 contains 16 residues. CDR1 is LGHNA, CDR2 YSLEER, per germline.